Each of the 3 T cell receptor beta chains below was sequenced from the same sample in a study of blood T cell repertoires in COVID-19. The table came from immunoSEQ multiplex PCR; TCRdb's copy has only in-frame clones and leaves some out. Counted here are some 200,000 clones, approximately 85% occurring once; the ten biggest clones make up less than 8%. The sequenced sample was peripheral blood. The receptors originated from a woman in her forties or fifties with active or convalescent COVID-19.

V usage is TRBV7-8 and J usage is TRBJ1-2; a weak D match, TRBD1 (5 bases). The CDR3 loop spans 13 amino acids. Trimming shortened V by 4 bases and J by 9 bases, and 15 bases separated the two germline ends. Germline CDR1 SGHVS, CDR2 FQNEAQ. This CDR3 reads CASSSHLKGSYTF. CDR3 bases: TGTGCCAGCAGCTCACACCTAAAGGGGAGCTACACCTTC.

In this sample, this clone turned up once. The CDR3 nucleotides read TGTGCCAGCAGTTTAACAGGGTTTAGTCCTGGAAACACCATATATTTT. Protein product: CASSLTGFSPGNTIYF. This chain connects TRBV28 to TRBJ1-3; tentatively, D is TRBD1 (6 bases). The CDR3 has 16 amino acids. Germline V gene data show CDR1 as MDHEN and CDR2 as SYDVKM. Trimming took off 2 bases at V and 2 bases at J, with 13 bases between the two ends.

This clone was observed a handful of times. This sequence joins TRBV11-2 and TRBJ1-3; no clear D. Germline values: CDR1 SGHAT, CDR2 FQNNGV. This CDR3 spans 15 amino acids. Trimming stripped 0 bases from V and 0 bases from J, with 6 bases between. The CDR3 bases are TGTGCCAGCAGCTTAGAGCCCAGCTCTGGAAACACCATATATTTT. It specifies CASSLEPSSGNTIYF.